A selection of T cell receptor beta chains follows, all from one sample in a study of Graves' ophthalmopathy and Graves' hyperthyroidism. TCRdb redid the calling of the multiplex PCR reads with MiXCR, one entry per CDR3 protein. This table has hundreds of thousands of distinct CDR3 sequences, 22% appearing once. The sequencing sample was made of peripheral blood. The receptors stem from a woman between 18 and 30 years old with stable Graves' hyperthyroidism. Some clones in this sample may be carry-over from other donors' samples. CDR3s include the opening cysteine and the closing phenylalanine or tryptophan. Each record gives: D gene, clone size, V gene, J gene, CDR3 DNA, CDR3 protein. A D gene is named only where the DNA matches it firmly. Expanded clones get a size class; other rows say once, few or many, or leave the size out.

d_call: -
clone_size: -
v_call: TRBV28
j_call: TRBJ1-5
cdr3_nt: TGTGCCAGCAGCCCCATAGACAGTCCCGATCAGCCCCAGCATTTT
cdr3_aa: CASSPIDSPDQPQHF

d_call: TRBD2
clone_size: -
v_call: TRBV7-2
j_call: TRBJ2-5
cdr3_nt: TGTGCCAGCAGCCCCCCGGGACTAGCGGTGACAGAGACCCAGTACTTC
cdr3_aa: CASSPPGLAVTETQYF

d_call: -
clone_size: many
v_call: TRBV5-1
j_call: TRBJ1-2
cdr3_nt: TGCGCCAGCACCCTGGACAGCCATAACTATGGCTACACCTTC
cdr3_aa: CASTLDSHNYGYTF

d_call: -
clone_size: few
v_call: TRBV4-1
j_call: TRBJ1-1
cdr3_nt: TGCGCCAGCAGCCAAGACGGGGGGGAGGACACTGAAGCTTTCTTT
cdr3_aa: CASSQDGGEDTEAFF

d_call: -
clone_size: few
v_call: TRBV6-2/TRBV6-3
j_call: TRBJ1-1
cdr3_nt: TGTGCCAGCAGTTACATTCCGGGGAACACTGAAGCTTTCTTT
cdr3_aa: CASSYIPGNTEAFF

d_call: -
clone_size: -
v_call: TRBV7-2
j_call: TRBJ1-2
cdr3_nt: TGTGCCAGCAGCTTAGGGCGGGTCTCCCACACGGAGGGCTACACCTTC
cdr3_aa: CASSLGRVSHTEGYTF

d_call: -
clone_size: many
v_call: TRBV29-1
j_call: TRBJ1-1
cdr3_nt: TGCAGCGTGCCCGGGATGAGTTGGGACACTGAAGCTTTCTTT
cdr3_aa: CSVPGMSWDTEAFF

d_call: -
clone_size: many
v_call: TRBV4-1
j_call: TRBJ1-1
cdr3_nt: TGCGCCAGCAGCCAATCCATTGGTTACACTGAAGCTTTCTTT
cdr3_aa: CASSQSIGYTEAFF

d_call: -
clone_size: once
v_call: TRBV6-5
j_call: TRBJ1-5
cdr3_nt: TGTGCCAGCAGTTACGCCGACAGGACGAGGAATCAGCCTCAGCATTTT
cdr3_aa: CASSYADRTRNQPQHF

d_call: -
clone_size: -
v_call: TRBV6-1
j_call: TRBJ2-3
cdr3_nt: TGTGCCAGCAGACCTCGTTCAGATACGCAGTATTTT
cdr3_aa: CASRPRSDTQYF

d_call: -
clone_size: -
v_call: TRBV7-3
j_call: TRBJ2-7
cdr3_nt: TGTGCCAGCAGCTCCTTAAGGCAGACTAGTCGGGTGTACGAGCAGTACTTC
cdr3_aa: CASSSLRQTSRVYEQYF

d_call: -
clone_size: few
v_call: TRBV19
j_call: TRBJ1-5
cdr3_nt: TGTGCCAGTACACAGGGTAGAGGGCAGCCCCAGCATTTT
cdr3_aa: CASTQGRGQPQHF

d_call: -
clone_size: -
v_call: TRBV2
j_call: TRBJ2-2
cdr3_nt: TGTGCCAGCGGGAGACTAGCGAACACCGGGGAGCTGTTTTTT
cdr3_aa: CASGRLANTGELFF

d_call: TRBD1
clone_size: few
v_call: TRBV3-1
j_call: TRBJ1-2
cdr3_nt: TGTGCCAGCAGCCAAGTTCCAGGGGGATCTAACTATGGCTACACCTTC
cdr3_aa: CASSQVPGGSNYGYTF

d_call: TRBD2
clone_size: few
v_call: TRBV30
j_call: TRBJ2-5
cdr3_nt: TGTGCCTGGAGTTCCGGGACTAGCGGGGGGACCCAGTACTTC
cdr3_aa: CAWSSGTSGGTQYF

d_call: -
clone_size: -
v_call: TRBV6-1
j_call: TRBJ1-2
cdr3_nt: TGTGCCAGCAGTGGGACCGCCGGCGGGGGCTACACCTTC
cdr3_aa: CASSGTAGGGYTF

d_call: TRBD1
clone_size: many
v_call: TRBV30
j_call: TRBJ1-2
cdr3_nt: TGTGCCTGGAGGGCTTACCATTCGGGACAGAGCGTTGGCTACACCTTC
cdr3_aa: CAWRAYHSGQSVGYTF

d_call: TRBD2
clone_size: many
v_call: TRBV7-8
j_call: TRBJ2-5
cdr3_nt: TGTGCCAGCAGCTTAGGGGTTACTAGCGATCAAGAGACCCAGTACTTC
cdr3_aa: CASSLGVTSDQETQYF

d_call: -
clone_size: many
v_call: TRBV6-5
j_call: TRBJ2-5
cdr3_nt: TGTGCCAGCAGTTACGGCGGCACCCGGGGGGAGACCCAGTACTTC
cdr3_aa: CASSYGGTRGETQYF

d_call: -
clone_size: many
v_call: TRBV7-3
j_call: TRBJ2-6
cdr3_nt: TGTGCCAGCAGCTTCTACGGGGCCAACGTCCTGACTTTC
cdr3_aa: CASSFYGANVLTF

d_call: TRBD2
clone_size: many
v_call: TRBV29-1
j_call: TRBJ2-7
cdr3_nt: TGCAGCGTTGTTCCTAGCGGGGGTTACGAGCAGTACTTC
cdr3_aa: CSVVPSGGYEQYF

d_call: TRBD1
clone_size: -
v_call: TRBV5-1
j_call: TRBJ1-2
cdr3_nt: TGCGCCAGCAGCCCTGGGACAGGTTCATCGACTAACTATGGCTACACCTTC
cdr3_aa: CASSPGTGSSTNYGYTF

d_call: -
clone_size: once
v_call: TRBV4-1
j_call: TRBJ2-4
cdr3_nt: TGCGCCAGCAGCCAAGTAATAGTGCTAGCCAAAAACATTCAGTACTTC
cdr3_aa: CASSQVIVLAKNIQYF

d_call: -
clone_size: -
v_call: TRBV7-2
j_call: TRBJ2-6
cdr3_nt: TGTGCCAGCAGCGTACGGACCGGGGCCAACGTCCTGACTTTC
cdr3_aa: CASSVRTGANVLTF

d_call: -
clone_size: few
v_call: TRBV28
j_call: TRBJ2-7
cdr3_nt: TGTGCCAGCAGTGCGCGTTCCTACGAGCAGTACTTC
cdr3_aa: CASSARSYEQYF

d_call: TRBD2
clone_size: -
v_call: TRBV6-4
j_call: TRBJ2-2
cdr3_nt: TGTGCCAGCAGTGACCGCAAGACTAGCGGGTCAACCACCGGGGAGCTGTTTTTT
cdr3_aa: CASSDRKTSGSTTGELFF

d_call: TRBD2
clone_size: many
v_call: TRBV20-1
j_call: TRBJ2-7
cdr3_nt: TGCAGTGCTAGGTTTGCGGGAGGAACGTCTTTCTACGAGCAGTACTTC
cdr3_aa: CSARFAGGTSFYEQYF

d_call: -
clone_size: many
v_call: TRBV11-2
j_call: TRBJ2-7
cdr3_nt: TGTGCCAGCAGCCCTCGGGGGGGGACAGGGTTTTCCTACGAGCAGTACTTC
cdr3_aa: CASSPRGGTGFSYEQYF

d_call: -
clone_size: many
v_call: TRBV6-5
j_call: TRBJ2-5
cdr3_nt: TGTGCCAGCGCGTTAAGGACACGGGGGATCTCACGCTGGGAGACCCAGTACTTC
cdr3_aa: CASALRTRGISRWETQYF

d_call: -
clone_size: many
v_call: TRBV7-9
j_call: TRBJ2-7
cdr3_nt: TGTGCCAGCAGCTCGGGACTTCTTTACGAGCAGTACTTC
cdr3_aa: CASSSGLLYEQYF

d_call: -
clone_size: many
v_call: TRBV7-3
j_call: TRBJ1-1
cdr3_nt: TGTGCCAGCAGCTTATTAGCCAGCCCAAACGATGAAGCTTTCTTT
cdr3_aa: CASSLLASPNDEAFF

d_call: -
clone_size: many
v_call: TRBV19
j_call: TRBJ1-1
cdr3_nt: TGTGCCAGTAGTATCAACAGGGTGGCTGAAGCTTTCTTT
cdr3_aa: CASSINRVAEAFF

d_call: -
clone_size: many
v_call: TRBV12-3/TRBV12-4
j_call: TRBJ1-2
cdr3_nt: TGTGCCAGCAGTTCCCGGGGAGAGTATGGCTACACCTTC
cdr3_aa: CASSSRGEYGYTF

d_call: TRBD2
clone_size: many
v_call: TRBV6-2/TRBV6-3
j_call: TRBJ2-3
cdr3_nt: TGTGCCAGCAGTCTAAGCGGGGCGCTCCCAGATACGCAGTATTTT
cdr3_aa: CASSLSGALPDTQYF

d_call: -
clone_size: many
v_call: TRBV28
j_call: TRBJ2-7
cdr3_nt: TGTGCTGTAGGGGGCGGGAGTCTCTACGAGCAGTACTTC
cdr3_aa: CAVGGGSLYEQYF

d_call: -
clone_size: many
v_call: TRBV7-2
j_call: TRBJ2-4
cdr3_nt: TGTGCCAGCAGCTTCCCCGGGACGTCAAAAAACATTCAGTACTTC
cdr3_aa: CASSFPGTSKNIQYF

d_call: -
clone_size: many
v_call: TRBV6-1
j_call: TRBJ1-1
cdr3_nt: TGTGCCAGCAGGGAGCCCGGGCGGGCTGAAGCTTTCTTT
cdr3_aa: CASREPGRAEAFF

d_call: -
clone_size: many
v_call: TRBV6-5
j_call: TRBJ1-1
cdr3_nt: TGTGCCAGCAGTTACTCAGGGATTTCGAACACTGAAGCTTTCTTT
cdr3_aa: CASSYSGISNTEAFF

d_call: -
clone_size: -
v_call: TRBV28
j_call: TRBJ1-5
cdr3_nt: TGTGCCAGCACCTTAGGGGGGGACATTTATAGCAATCAGCCCCAGCATTTT
cdr3_aa: CASTLGGDIYSNQPQHF

d_call: -
clone_size: -
v_call: TRBV2
j_call: TRBJ2-7
cdr3_nt: TGTGCCAGCGTAAATTACGAGCAGTACTTC
cdr3_aa: CASVNYEQYF